The rows below give T cell receptor beta chains drawn from one sample of a study of blood T cell repertoires in COVID-19. Libraries were prepared by immunoSEQ multiplex PCR; TCRdb keeps only in-frame clonotypes and omits some of them. The repertoire consists of around 85,000 clones, with 90% occurring once and the leading ten covering roughly 4.5%. Specimen: peripheral blood. The receptor set was obtained from a woman aged 80 or over with active or convalescent COVID-19. Each CDR3 is given with its conserved first and last residue. Each record gives: D gene, V gene, clone size, J gene, CDR3 DNA, CDR3 protein. The D gene is left open where the match is weak. Some rows mark clone size as missing; the rest say once, few, many or name a class of expanded clone.

>NA|TRBV5-4|once|TRBJ2-7
TGTGCCAGCAGCTTTTGGTCTAGCGATGCCTACGAGCAGTACTTC
CASSFWSSDAYEQYF
>TRBD2|TRBV6-2/TRBV6-3|NA|TRBJ2-7
TGTGCCAGCAGTTGGGCTAGCGGTTACGAGCAGTACTTC
CASSWASGYEQYF
>NA|TRBV7-9|NA|TRBJ1-5
TGTGCCAGCAGCTTAGTCGGACTGAACAATCAGCCCCAGCATTTT
CASSLVGLNNQPQHF
>TRBD1|TRBV7-6|NA|TRBJ1-1
TGTGCCAGCAGCTTAGAGGCAGGGGGCTCGTACACTGAAGCTTTCTTT
CASSLEAGGSYTEAFF
>NA|TRBV12-3/TRBV12-4|few|TRBJ1-3
TGTGCCAGCACCCCTCGGGGAAACACCATATATTTT
CASTPRGNTIYF
>TRBD2|TRBV4-2|NA|TRBJ2-7
TGTGCCAGCAGCCAGGCTATGACTAGCGGGGGATACGAGCAGTACTTC
CASSQAMTSGGYEQYF
>TRBD1|TRBV30|NA|TRBJ2-3
TGTGCCTGGGAGACAGGGGAAGATACGCAGTATTTT
CAWETGEDTQYF
>TRBD1|TRBV19|once|TRBJ1-1
TGTGCCAGTAGTACGCAGGGGGACACTGAAGCTTTCTTT
CASSTQGDTEAFF
>NA|TRBV7-2|few|TRBJ1-5
TGTGCCAGCAGCTGGGGGGGAGATCAGCCCCAGCATTTT
CASSWGGDQPQHF
>TRBD2|TRBV7-6|NA|TRBJ2-1
TGTGCCAGCAGCCAAAGTAGCGGGAGGGCCTACAATGAGCAGTTCTTC
CASSQSSGRAYNEQFF
>NA|TRBV2|NA|TRBJ1-5
TGTGCCAGCAGAAAGGACAGTTATAGCAATCAGCCCCAGCATTTT
CASRKDSYSNQPQHF
>NA|TRBV19|few|TRBJ1-1
TGTGCCAGTAGTATTACAGGAGAAAACACTGAAGCTTTCTTT
CASSITGENTEAFF
>NA|TRBV21-1|NA|TRBJ2-1
TGTGCCAGCAGCAAACGGGCCCCCGGGGAAGCGGGGACCTACAATGAGCAGTTCTTC
CASSKRAPGEAGTYNEQFF
>NA|TRBV19|NA|TRBJ1-4
TGTGCCAGTAGTATAGATCATGGGGTCGGGGGAAAACTGTTTTTT
CASSIDHGVGGKLFF